The T cell receptor beta chain under discussion was sequenced for a study of Graves' ophthalmopathy and Graves' hyperthyroidism. RNA transcripts served as template for amplifying TCR beta CDR3 sequences. The first round was an RT-PCR with HTBI primers, and the second round was a multiplex PCR. One entry per CDR3 protein results from TCRdb running MiXCR on the multiplex PCR reads. The repertoire holds roughly 300,000 distinct CDR3 sequences, with 17% as singletons. This clonotype came up many times. A volume of 8 to 10 ml of fresh peripheral blood supplied the PBMCs. J gave up 6 bases and V 0 bases, and 2 bases lay outside the gene matches. This CDR3 spans 14 amino acids. Germline V gene lookup returns CDR1 SGHAT and CDR2 FQNNGV.

Source material: peripheral blood. This TCR was sampled from an adult man with Graves' ophthalmopathy. The V call is TRBV11-2, the J call TRBJ2-7, with 10 bases identical to TRBD2. The CDR3 DNA is TGTGCCAGCAGCTTAGAAGCGGGAGGGGGCGAGCAGTACTTC. It is translated as CASSLEAGGGEQYF.